Listed here are 3 T cell receptor beta chains from one sample, sequenced in a study of identical twins (dated by TCRdb to between 2015 and 2016). Libraries were built with 5' RACE. This sample was sequenced with an Illumina HiSeq 2000. TCRdb ran its own pipeline on the public reads, namely fastp trimming at Q25 and MiXCR clone calling, and kept in-frame beta chains. Duplicate CDR3 protein sequences are folded into a single record with the most common DNA and genes. The sample table shows about 520,000 distinct CDR3 sequences, and 22% are seen once. About 0.93% of the sample is taken by the ten largest. These data also formed part of another study, on T cells expressing NK-cell markers.

Sequences were obtained from CD4+ T cells sorted from blood. Source of these receptors: a woman between 18 and 29 years old in good health.

The DNA for the CDR3 is TGTGCCAGCCAAACCGACACTGCTAACTATGGCTACACCTTC. Translating it yields CASQTDTANYGYTF. The rearrangement links TRBV6-1 to TRBJ1-2; D remains unclear. This CDR3 is 14 amino acids long. Germline-derived CDR1 and CDR2 are MNHNS and SASEGT. Deletions cut 8 bases from V and 0 bases from J, with 13 bases between.

This chain uses TRBV7-2 with TRBJ2-7; possibly TRBD1 for D (5 bases). Trimming took off 0 bases at V and 3 bases at J, with 12 bases between the two ends. The CDR3 runs 15 residues. Germline-derived CDR1 and CDR2 are SGHTA and FQGNSA. The CDR3 region has the DNA TGTGCCAGCAGCTTAGCGGCAGGGATAAACTACGAGCAGTACTTC. As protein: CASSLAAGINYEQYF.

This clonotype occurred a few times. CDR3 in DNA: TGTGCCGGCCCCACCCAGGGAAAAAGCTCCTACGAGCAGTACTTC. It is translated as CAGPTQGKSSYEQYF. The chain recombines TRBV7-7 with TRBJ2-7; D may be TRBD1 (5 bases). Trimming took off 11 bases at V and 0 bases at J, with 20 bases between the two ends. This CDR3 comprises 15 residues. CDR1 is SSHAT and CDR2 is FNYEAQ in the germline V gene (reference sequence).